The clone carrying this T cell receptor beta chain was seen once. This entry belongs to a study of blood T cell repertoires in COVID-19. Overall study context: Sites across the United States, Italy and Spain contributed samples from acute and convalescent COVID-19. Nucleic acid was either cDNA or gDNA, and it came from T cells, B-cell-depleted T cells, or PBMCs.

Germline V lookup: CDR1 GTSNPN, CDR2 SVGIG (reference sequence). After removal of 3 bases from V and 3 bases from J, the junction contained 5 bases not matched to a gene. This CDR3 is 14 amino acids long. Per the study methods: Reference gene primer amplification gave estimated nucleated cell counts. Assay used: immunoSEQ multiplex PCR; TCRdb lists only in-frame clones, some missing. V, J and clone size derive from that table, while D and trimming were established from the DNA sequence. The data contain roughly 180,000 clones, roughly 76% of them singletons. While infection was still active, Seattle patients were enrolled and then followed longitudinally.

The material sequenced was peripheral blood. The genes are TRBV30 and TRBJ1-3, with 7 bases identical to TRBD1. The source of this sequence is a woman aged 40 to 50 with COVID-19, enrolled during active disease. The DNA for the CDR3 is TGTGCCTGGAGCCCGGGACAGAATGGAAACACCATATATTTT. Translated: CAWSPGQNGNTIYF. Together with reference TRBV30 and TRBJ1-3, the CDR3 gives the full variable domain: SQTIHQWPATLVQPVGSPLSLECTVEGTSNPNLYWYRQAAGRGLQLLFYSVGIGQISSEVPQNLSASRPQDRQFILSSKKLLLSDSGFYLCAWSPGQNGNTIYFGEGSWLTVV.